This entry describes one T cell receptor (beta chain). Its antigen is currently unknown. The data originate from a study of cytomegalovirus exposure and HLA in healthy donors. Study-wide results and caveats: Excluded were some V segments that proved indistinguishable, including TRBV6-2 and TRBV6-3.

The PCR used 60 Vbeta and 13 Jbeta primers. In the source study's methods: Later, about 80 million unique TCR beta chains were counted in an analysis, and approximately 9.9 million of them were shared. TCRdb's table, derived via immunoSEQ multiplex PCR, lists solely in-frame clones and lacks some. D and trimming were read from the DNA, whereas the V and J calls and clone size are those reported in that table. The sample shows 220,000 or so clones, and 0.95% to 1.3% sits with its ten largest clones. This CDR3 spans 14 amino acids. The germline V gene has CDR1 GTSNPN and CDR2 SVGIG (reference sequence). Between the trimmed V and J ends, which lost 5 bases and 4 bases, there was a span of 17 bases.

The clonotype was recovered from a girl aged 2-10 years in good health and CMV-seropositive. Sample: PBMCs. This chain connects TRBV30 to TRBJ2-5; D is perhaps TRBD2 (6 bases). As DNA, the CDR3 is TGTGCCTGGGGCGGCGGGATCGGGTTAGAGACCCAGTACTTC. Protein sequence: CAWGGGIGLETQYF.